The T cell receptor beta chain described here comes from a study of blood T cell repertoires in COVID-19. Study-wide context: Samples representing acute and convalescent COVID-19 were sourced from the United States, Italy and Spain.

In the original processing: Researchers report that nucleated cell counts were estimated from reference gene primer amplification. TCRdb's table, derived via immunoSEQ multiplex PCR, lists solely in-frame clones and lacks some. The D gene and trimming were derived from the DNA, and the V and J assignments and clone size from that table. The sample holds about 300,000 clones, 70% to 90% seen once. Followed over time, Seattle patients had been enrolled while infection was active. Germline V gene lookup returns CDR1 MNHNS and CDR2 SASEGT. CDR3 length: 16 amino acids. With 4 bases clipped from V and 0 bases from J, the junction kept 5 bases outside the gene matches.

The sequence was collected from a woman aged 50 to 65 with COVID-19, enrolled during active disease. Sequencing input: peripheral blood. The gene calls are TRBV6-1 and TRBJ2-7; 11 nucleotides agree with TRBD2. CDR3 amino acids: CASSVGTSGGSYEQYF. In DNA form, the CDR3 reads TGTGCCAGCAGTGTTGGGACTAGCGGAGGCTCCTACGAGCAGTACTTC.